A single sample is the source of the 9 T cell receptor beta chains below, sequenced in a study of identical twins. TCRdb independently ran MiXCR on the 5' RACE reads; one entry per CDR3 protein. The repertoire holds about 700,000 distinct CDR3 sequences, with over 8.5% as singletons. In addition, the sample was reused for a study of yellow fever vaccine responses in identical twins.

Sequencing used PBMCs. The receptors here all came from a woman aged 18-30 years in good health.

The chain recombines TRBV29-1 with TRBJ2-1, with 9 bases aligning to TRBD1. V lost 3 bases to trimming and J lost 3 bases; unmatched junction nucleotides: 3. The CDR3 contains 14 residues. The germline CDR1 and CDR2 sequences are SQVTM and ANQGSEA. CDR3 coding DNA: TGCAGCGTTGAGGTGGGACAGGGCTACAATGAGCAGTTCTTC. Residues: CSVEVGQGYNEQFF.

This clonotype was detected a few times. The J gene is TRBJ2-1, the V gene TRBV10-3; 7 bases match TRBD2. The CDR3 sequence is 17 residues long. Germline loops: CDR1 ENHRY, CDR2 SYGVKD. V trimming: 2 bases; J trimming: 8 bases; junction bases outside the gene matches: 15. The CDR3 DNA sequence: TGTGCCATCAGTGAGGCCTTGAGGGAGGGGCCTTTTTATGAGCAGTTCTTC. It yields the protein CAISEALREGPFYEQFF.

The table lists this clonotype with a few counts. Written as DNA, the CDR3 is TGCGCCAGCAGTGGGTCGGGGGCGCGGGAGACCCAGTACTTC. This sequence encodes CASSGSGARETQYF. The rearrangement uses TRBV5-1 and TRBJ2-5, with D possibly called TRBD1 or TRBD2 (6 bases each). Germline lookup yields CDR1 SGHRS and CDR2 YFSETQ. V was pared by 5 bases and J by 5 bases, with 16 bases between. This CDR3 has 14 residues.

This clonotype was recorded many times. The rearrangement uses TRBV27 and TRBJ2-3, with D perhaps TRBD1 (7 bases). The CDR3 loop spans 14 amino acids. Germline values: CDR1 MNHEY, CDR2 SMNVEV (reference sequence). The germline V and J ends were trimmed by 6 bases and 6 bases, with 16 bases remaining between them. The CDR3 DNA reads TGTGCCAGCAGCACGGACAGGAGGGCTGATACGCAGTATTTT. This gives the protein CASSTDRRADTQYF.

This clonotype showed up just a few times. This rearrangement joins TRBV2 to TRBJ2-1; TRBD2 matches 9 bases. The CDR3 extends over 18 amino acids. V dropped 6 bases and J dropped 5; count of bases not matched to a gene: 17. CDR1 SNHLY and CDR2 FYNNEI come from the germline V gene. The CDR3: CASRRAGIAGAPNNEQFF. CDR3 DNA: TGTGCCAGCAGGAGGGCAGGAATAGCGGGGGCACCGAACAATGAGCAGTTCTTC.

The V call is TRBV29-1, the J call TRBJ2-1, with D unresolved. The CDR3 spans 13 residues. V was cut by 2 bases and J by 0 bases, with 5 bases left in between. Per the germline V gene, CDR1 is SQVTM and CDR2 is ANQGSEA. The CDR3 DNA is TGCAGCGTTGAACCTGACTCCTACAATGAGCAGTTCTTC. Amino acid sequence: CSVEPDSYNEQFF.

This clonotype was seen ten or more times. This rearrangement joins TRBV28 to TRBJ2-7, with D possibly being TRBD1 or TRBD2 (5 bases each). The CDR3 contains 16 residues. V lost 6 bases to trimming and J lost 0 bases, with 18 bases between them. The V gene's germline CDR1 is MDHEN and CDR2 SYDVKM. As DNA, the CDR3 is TGTGCCAGCAGCCGCGCCGGGGCGAGGAGCTCCTACGAGCAGTACTTC. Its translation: CASSRAGARSSYEQYF.

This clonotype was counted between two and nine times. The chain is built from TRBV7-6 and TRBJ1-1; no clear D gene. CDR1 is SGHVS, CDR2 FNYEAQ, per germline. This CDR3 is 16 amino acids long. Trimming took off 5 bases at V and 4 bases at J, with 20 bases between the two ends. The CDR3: CASSRTGLHIATEAFF. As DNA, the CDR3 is TGTGCCAGCAGCCGAACCGGGCTCCATATTGCCACTGAAGCTTTCTTT.

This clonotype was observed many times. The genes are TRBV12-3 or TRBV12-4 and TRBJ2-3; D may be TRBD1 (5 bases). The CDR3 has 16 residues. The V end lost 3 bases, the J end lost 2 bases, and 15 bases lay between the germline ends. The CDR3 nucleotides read TGTGCCAGCAGTTTGATGGCTGACAGACTCACAGATACGCAGTATTTT. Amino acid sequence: CASSLMADRLTDTQYF.